A selection of T cell receptor beta chains follows, all from one sample in a study of blood T cell repertoires in COVID-19. The method was immunoSEQ multiplex PCR; TCRdb's version includes in-frame clones alone and lacks a portion of them. The sample lists almost 350,000 clones, roughly 86% occurring once. The sequenced sample consisted of PBMCs or T cells enriched from blood (not recorded which). The receptor source for this set is a woman in her 30s who had been exposed to COVID-19. The CDR3 runs from the conserved cysteine through the conserved F or W. The D gene is left open where the match is weak. For some rows the clone size is stated as once, few or many, or as a class when expanded; others skip it.

J,D,size,V,CDR3,DNA
TRBJ1-2,TRBD1,-,TRBV5-1,CASSLLQGAGGYTF,TGCGCCAGCAGCTTACTACAGGGGGCAGGTGGCTACACCTTC
TRBJ2-2,TRBD2,-,TRBV5-1,CASSSLSSGSITGELFF,TGCGCCAGCAGCTCCCTCTCTAGCGGGAGTATAACCGGGGAGCTGTTTTTT
TRBJ1-1,TRBD1,-,TRBV7-9,CASTNPGGLNTEAFF,TGTGCCAGCACAAACCCAGGGGGGCTGAACACTGAAGCTTTCTTT
TRBJ1-1,TRBD1,-,TRBV19,CASTLRTGGGEAFF,TGTGCCAGTACGCTCCGGACAGGGGGCGGTGAAGCTTTCTTT
TRBJ2-1,-,once,TRBV10-1,CASSEYERNEQFF,TGCGCCAGCAGTGAGTACGAGCGGAATGAGCAGTTCTTC
TRBJ1-1,-,-,TRBV18,CASSTQQGEAFF,TGTGCCAGCTCAACACAGCAGGGTGAAGCTTTCTTT
TRBJ2-2,-,-,TRBV28,CASSLAGLTGELFF,TGTGCCAGCAGTTTGGCAGGGCTCACCGGGGAGCTGTTTTTT
TRBJ2-7,TRBD1,-,TRBV11-2,CASSAGGQIYEQYF,TGTGCCAGCAGCGCAGGGGGTCAGATATACGAGCAGTACTTC
TRBJ2-7,TRBD1,-,TRBV6-5,CASSSRTGEAEQYF,TGTGCCAGCAGTTCTCGGACAGGGGAAGCGGAGCAGTACTTC
TRBJ1-5,TRBD1,once,TRBV6-5,CASSYLRDRGQPQHF,TGTGCCAGCAGTTATCTCCGGGACAGGGGTCAGCCCCAGCATTTT
TRBJ2-1,-,-,TRBV28,CASSFIGVSSSYNEQFF,TGTGCCAGCAGTTTTATAGGGGTTTCGAGCTCCTACAATGAGCAGTTCTTC
TRBJ2-1,-,many,TRBV11-2,CASEAESYNEQFF,TGTGCCAGCGAGGCGGAATCCTACAATGAGCAGTTCTTC
TRBJ2-7,TRBD1,-,TRBV6-6,CASRRLDRTYEQYF,TGTGCCAGCAGGCGATTGGACAGGACCTACGAGCAGTACTTC
TRBJ2-3,TRBD2,-,TRBV28,CASSLGLAGGRDDTQYF,TGTGCCAGCAGTTTAGGACTAGCGGGAGGGCGTGACGATACGCAGTATTTT
TRBJ2-7,-,-,TRBV7-2,CASSSDFSKTYEQYF,TGTGCCAGCAGCTCGGACTTCTCTAAGACCTACGAGCAGTACTTC
TRBJ1-6,TRBD1,once,TRBV11-2,CASSASFGTGDSYNSPLHF,TGTGCCAGCAGCGCGTCTTTTGGGACAGGGGACTCCTATAATTCACCCCTCCACTTT
TRBJ1-2,TRBD1,-,TRBV7-3,CASSSKGDSRHNYGYTF,TGTGCCAGCAGCTCAAAAGGGGACAGCAGACATAACTATGGCTACACCTTC
TRBJ2-3,-,-,TRBV28,CASTKWVGRVGTDTQYF,TGTGCCAGCACTAAATGGGTTGGGAGAGTCGGCACAGATACGCAGTATTTT
TRBJ2-1,-,-,TRBV25-1,CASSELLLDNEQFF,TGTGCCAGCAGTGAATTATTACTCGACAATGAGCAGTTCTTC
TRBJ1-6,-,once,TRBV3-1/TRBV3-2,CASSQGSQPYNSPLHF,TGTGCCAGCAGCCAAGGTAGCCAGCCATATAATTCACCCCTCCACTTT
TRBJ1-2,TRBD1,-,TRBV27,CASSAIQGALNYGYTF,TGTGCCAGCAGTGCGATACAGGGGGCGCTTAACTATGGCTACACCTTC
TRBJ1-5,-,-,TRBV6-5,CASRAGGWNQPQHF,TGTGCCAGCAGGGCGGGGGGCTGGAATCAGCCCCAGCATTTT
TRBJ2-7,TRBD1,-,TRBV4-1,CASSQDEDRQGSYEQYF,TGCGCCAGCAGCCAAGACGAAGACAGACAGGGCTCCTACGAGCAGTACTTC
TRBJ2-7,-,-,TRBV7-9,CATPGGGFYEQYF,TGTGCCACCCCGGGAGGGGGCTTCTACGAGCAGTACTTC
TRBJ1-5,-,-,TRBV19,CASSPLNQPQHF,TGTGCCAGTAGTCCACTAAATCAGCCCCAGCATTTT
TRBJ2-1,-,once,TRBV5-6,CASSKRATSLTDEQFF,TGTGCCAGCAGCAAGAGGGCTACTAGCCTCACGGATGAGCAGTTCTTC
TRBJ2-7,-,-,TRBV10-3,CAIAGLNEQYF,TGTGCCATCGCGGGGTTAAACGAGCAGTACTTC
TRBJ1-5,-,-,TRBV30,CAWSVQGQPQHF,TGTGCCTGGAGTGTACAGGGTCAGCCCCAGCATTTT
TRBJ2-2,TRBD1,-,TRBV19,CASRGQGVTGELFF,TGTGCCAGTAGGGGACAGGGGGTAACCGGGGAGCTGTTTTTT
TRBJ1-1,-,-,TRBV7-6,CASSLYSGAMNTEAFF,TGTGCCAGCAGCTTATACAGCGGGGCAATGAACACTGAAGCTTTCTTT
TRBJ1-1,-,-,TRBV27,CASSLQGNTEAFF,TGTGCCAGCAGTTTACAGGGGAACACTGAAGCTTTCTTT
TRBJ2-1,TRBD2,-,TRBV24-1,CATSGLAGGIYNEQFF,TGTGCCACCAGCGGACTAGCGGGAGGGATTTACAATGAGCAGTTCTTC
TRBJ2-5,TRBD2,-,TRBV30,CAWRAPGLQETQYF,TGTGCCTGGAGGGCTCCGGGACTACAAGAGACCCAGTACTTC
TRBJ2-3,TRBD2,-,TRBV29-1,CSVPTSGTDTQYF,TGCAGCGTTCCTACTAGCGGCACAGATACGCAGTATTTT
TRBJ2-7,-,once,TRBV2,CASTLQDEQYF,TGTGCCAGCACTCTCCAGGACGAGCAGTACTTC
TRBJ1-1,-,few,TRBV7-3,CASRYSTTPRNTEAFF,TGTGCCAGCAGGTACTCGACAACGCCGCGGAACACTGAAGCTTTCTTT
TRBJ2-1,TRBD2,-,TRBV5-4,CASSLILAGSNEQFF,TGTGCCAGCAGCTTGATCCTAGCGGGAAGCAATGAGCAGTTCTTC
TRBJ2-1,TRBD2,-,TRBV11-2,CASRRTSGVYNEQFF,TGTGCCAGCAGGCGTACTAGCGGGGTTTACAATGAGCAGTTCTTC
TRBJ1-2,TRBD1,-,TRBV3-1/TRBV3-2,CASSQGTGETYGYTF,TGTGCCAGCAGCCAAGGGACAGGGGAGACCTATGGCTACACCTTC
TRBJ1-1,TRBD1,-,TRBV24-1,CATSAWTGSEAFF,TGTGCCACCAGTGCTTGGACAGGGTCTGAAGCTTTCTTT
TRBJ1-1,-,-,TRBV9,CASSQAQGNTEAFF,TGTGCCAGCAGCCAGGCGCAGGGGAACACTGAAGCTTTCTTT
TRBJ2-5,TRBD2,-,TRBV28,CASSSAVASGDQETQYF,TGTGCCAGCAGTTCCGCGGTGGCTAGCGGGGATCAAGAGACCCAGTACTTC